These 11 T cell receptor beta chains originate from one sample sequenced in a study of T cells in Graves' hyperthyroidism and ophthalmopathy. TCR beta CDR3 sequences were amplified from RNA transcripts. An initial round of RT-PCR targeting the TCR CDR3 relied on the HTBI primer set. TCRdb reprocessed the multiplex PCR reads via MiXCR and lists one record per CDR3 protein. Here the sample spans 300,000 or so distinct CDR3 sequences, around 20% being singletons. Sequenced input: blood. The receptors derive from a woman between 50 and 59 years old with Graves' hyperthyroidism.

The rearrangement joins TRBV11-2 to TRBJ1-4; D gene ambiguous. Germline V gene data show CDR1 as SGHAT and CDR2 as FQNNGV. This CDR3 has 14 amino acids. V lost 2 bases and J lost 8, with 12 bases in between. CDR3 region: CASSLRPNGEKLFF. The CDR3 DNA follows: TGTGCCAGCAGCTTACGGCCGAACGGGGAAAAACTGTTTTTT.

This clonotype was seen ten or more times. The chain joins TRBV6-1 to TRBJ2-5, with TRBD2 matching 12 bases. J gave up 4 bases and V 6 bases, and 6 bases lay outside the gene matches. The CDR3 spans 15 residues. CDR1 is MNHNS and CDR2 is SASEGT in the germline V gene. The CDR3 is CASSSLAGGSETQYF. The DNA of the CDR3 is TGTGCCAGCAGCTCACTAGCGGGAGGATCAGAGACCCAGTACTTC.

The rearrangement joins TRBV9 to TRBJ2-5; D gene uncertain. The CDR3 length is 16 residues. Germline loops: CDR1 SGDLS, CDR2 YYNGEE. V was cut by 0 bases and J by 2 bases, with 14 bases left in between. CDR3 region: CASSVERVANQETQYF. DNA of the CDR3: TGTGCCAGCAGCGTAGAAAGGGTTGCAAATCAAGAGACCCAGTACTTC.

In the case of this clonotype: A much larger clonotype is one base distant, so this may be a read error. This CDR3 is CASSLQGLNSGNTIYF. DNA of the CDR3: TGTGCCAGCTCACTGCAGGGGCTAAACTCTGGAAACACCATATATTTT. The V gene is TRBV18, the J gene TRBJ1-3; weak D call: TRBD1 (6 bases). Per the germline V gene, CDR1 is KGHSH and CDR2 is LQKENI. The CDR3 consists of 16 residues. V shed 4 bases and J shed 0 bases, with 13 bases lying between them.

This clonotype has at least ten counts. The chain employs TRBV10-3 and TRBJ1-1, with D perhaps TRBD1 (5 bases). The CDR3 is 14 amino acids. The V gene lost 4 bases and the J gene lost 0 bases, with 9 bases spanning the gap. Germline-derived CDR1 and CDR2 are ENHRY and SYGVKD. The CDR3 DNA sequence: TGTGCCATCAGTGGGGGGATGATGAACACTGAAGCTTTCTTT. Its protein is CAISGGMMNTEAFF.

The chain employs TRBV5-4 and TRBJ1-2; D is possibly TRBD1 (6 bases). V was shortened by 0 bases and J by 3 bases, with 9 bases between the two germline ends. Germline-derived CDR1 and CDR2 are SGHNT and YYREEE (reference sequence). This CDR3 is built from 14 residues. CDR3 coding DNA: TGTGCCAGCAGCTTGGAAGGGGGTGACTATGGCTACACCTTC. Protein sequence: CASSLEGGDYGYTF. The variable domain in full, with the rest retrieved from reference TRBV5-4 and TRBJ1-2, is ETGVTQSPTHLIKTRGQQVTLRCSSQSGHNTVSWYQQALGQGPQFIFQYYREEENGRGNFPPRFSGLQFPNYSSELNVNALELDDSALYLCASSLEGGDYGYTFGSGTRLTVV.

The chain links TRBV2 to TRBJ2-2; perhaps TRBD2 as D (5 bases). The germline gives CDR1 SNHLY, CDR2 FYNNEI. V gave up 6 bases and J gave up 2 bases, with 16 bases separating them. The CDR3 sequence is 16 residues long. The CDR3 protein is CASRASWSANTGELFF. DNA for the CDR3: TGTGCCAGCAGAGCTAGCTGGTCGGCAAACACCGGGGAGCTGTTTTTT.

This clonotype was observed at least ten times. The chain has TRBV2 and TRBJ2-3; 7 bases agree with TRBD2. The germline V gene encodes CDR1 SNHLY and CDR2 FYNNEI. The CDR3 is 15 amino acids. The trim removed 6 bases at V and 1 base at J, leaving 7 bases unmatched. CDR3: CASREAGVGTDTQYF. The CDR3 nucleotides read TGTGCCAGCAGAGAGGCGGGAGTGGGCACAGATACGCAGTATTTT.

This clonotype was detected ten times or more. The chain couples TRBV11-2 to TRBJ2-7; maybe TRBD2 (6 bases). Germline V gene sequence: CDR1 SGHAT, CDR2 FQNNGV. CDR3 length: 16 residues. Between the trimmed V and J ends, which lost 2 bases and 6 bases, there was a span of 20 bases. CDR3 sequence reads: CASSLSLAGTLREQYF. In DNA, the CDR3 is TGTGCCAGCAGCTTAAGTTTGGCAGGGACTTTGCGCGAGCAGTACTTC.

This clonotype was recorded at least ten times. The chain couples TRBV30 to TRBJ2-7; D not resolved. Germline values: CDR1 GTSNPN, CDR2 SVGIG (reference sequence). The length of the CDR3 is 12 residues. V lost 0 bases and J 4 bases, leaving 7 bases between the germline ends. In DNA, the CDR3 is TGTGCCTGGAGTGTAGCGAGTTACGAGCAGTACTTC. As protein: CAWSVASYEQYF.

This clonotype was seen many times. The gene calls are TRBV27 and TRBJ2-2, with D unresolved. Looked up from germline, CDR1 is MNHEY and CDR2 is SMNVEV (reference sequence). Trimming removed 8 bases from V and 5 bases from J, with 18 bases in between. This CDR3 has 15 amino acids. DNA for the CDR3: TGTGCCAGCGGGGAAAACACGGGTTGGACCGGGGAGCTGTTTTTT. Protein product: CASGENTGWTGELFF.